This T cell receptor beta chain was captured in a study of cytomegalovirus exposure and HLA in healthy donors (dated by TCRdb to the late 2010s). For the study in its entirety: An earlier analysis of some 600 of the donors reported 276 Gb of sequence data and some 110 million unique TCR beta sequences obtained from approximately 180 million T cells. Donor age, sex, ethnicity and CMV serostatus were compiled together with the repertoire data. Around 330 gigabases of sequencing data and 70 million to 100 million unique TCR sequences made up an early release that covered several hundred HLA-typed donors. All discovery cohort repertoires had been generated on a single sequencing platform. A later genetic analysis took genome-wide SNP genotypes for about 55% of the 666 donors and used that subset as a discovery cohort. Roughly 5 DR-DQ haplotypes were treated as single units for association and clustering because of strong linkage in the cohort. To study patterns of TCR occurrence, a later analysis re-analyzed previously published TCR beta repertoires from under 750 donors and added high-resolution HLA genotyping. To predict cytomegalovirus infection status, the study combined high-throughput TCR immunosequencing, statistical association of individual TCRs with disease status, and machine learning. In an earlier analysis of 500 to 650 of the donors, high-throughput TCR beta sequencing was used to judge whether each TCR beta V gene segment behaved as functional or pseudogenic. The study used immunosequencing to profile the T cell repertoires of several hundred subjects and linked those repertoires to cytomegalovirus serostatus. Along with the roughly 710-subject first cohort, a separate validation cohort of 120 different subjects was used. Across about 380 genotyped donors of the cohort, an average of approximately 240,000 unique TCR beta nucleotide sequences per donor were sequenced, and roughly 18% of those sequences were non-productive. The number of donors typed differed by locus, with roughly 620-630 for A, B, C, DRB1 and DQB1, 522 for DQA1, 600 to 610 for DPA1, and some 440 for DPB1. HLA typing covered class I and class II loci at four-digit resolution. The aim of the study was to test whether cataloging public T cell receptors could identify signatures of past pathogen exposure. Among the roughly 400 genotyped donors, around 81% belonged to the genetic ancestry cluster associated with self-reported Caucasian donors. Rather than using new phenotypic data, the later analysis identified candidate immune exposures from TCR beta sequences and from how often those sequences occurred across donors. General conclusions and limits of the study: In an earlier analysis of approximately 600 of the donors, most TCR beta V segments were observed in productive rearrangements about 87% or about 30% of the time, broadly matching IMGT annotations. A later analysis found that TCR association rates varied across HLA loci, with DRB1 alleles showing the most associated TCRs and HLA-C alleles the fewest. Because counts were too low, roughly 17 rarely observed V segments, including chromosome 9 orphons, were left out of the earlier analysis of a few hundred of the donors. The only immune exposure information available for the cohort was CMV serostatus. An association between a missense DCLRE1C variant and V-gene and J-gene trimming of TCR beta chains was found in a later genetic analysis and replicated in an independent cohort. Across donors, most TCR sequences were observed very rarely, whereas some public TCRs were present in many individuals. Because the 87-base-pair reads could not distinguish some IMGT-functional V segments, including TRBV6-2 and TRBV6-3, those segments were excluded. Because some donors lacked HLA typing at each locus, the association tests relied only on the typed subset. Correlated functional status among segregating V segments might be attributable to linkage disequilibrium, but an unknown experimental factor could not be ruled out. Compared with the approximately 720-donor mean, donors in an Asian-associated ancestry cluster had fewer N-insertions in productive TCRs, according to a later genetic analysis. A cluster of highly shared sequence variants was judged likely to represent a technical artifact of the sequencing pipeline. The presence/absence analyses assumed that sequencing depth was roughly uniform across donors, and that assumption may not be true. In vitro tests confirmed that a few of the cytomegalovirus-associated TCR beta chains recognize cytomegalovirus antigens. This cohort had only TCR beta chains sequenced, and the lack of alpha or paired-chain data limited which features could be detected. A further reported finding was that TCR beta sequences accurately predicted the HLA-A and HLA-B alleles for most subjects in the first cohort. When HLA alleles, especially DR and DQ, strongly co-occurred, TCR associations were difficult to assign to individual alleles. The authors suggested that the approach could potentially be generalized to other disease states and immunological phenotypes. At a false discovery rate of 0.05, a later analysis linked roughly 17,000 TCR beta sequences to specific HLA alleles. The study gave a list of under 200 TCR beta chains associated with cytomegalovirus. The classifier was reported to diagnose cytomegalovirus status with high specificity and sensitivity in both the original cohort and the validation cohort. Several of the top co-occurrence clusters appeared to be linked to parvovirus B19, influenza, CMV and Epstein-Barr virus, according to a later analysis. Most CMV-associated TCR beta chains appeared to be HLA-restricted in a later analysis, and the HLA associations seemed to be driven largely by CMV exposure. In a later analysis, HLA-associated TCR beta chains showed more clonal expansion and lower generation probabilities than non-associated chains that were equally common.

Library prep was done by the immunoSEQ multiplex PCR assay. A mixture of 60 forward primers for TCR Vbeta segments and 13 reverse primers for TCR Jbeta segments was used in the multiplex PCR. A multiplex PCR assay on genomic DNA amplified the CDR3 region of rearranged TCR beta genes. The amplified TCR beta libraries were sequenced on the Illumina HiSeq System as 87-base-pair reads. Per the authors' processing: A later analysis counted around 72 million unique TCR beta chains across the 650 to 700 repertoires, and roughly 11 million of these chains were shared by at least two donors. A nearest-neighbor algorithm error-corrected the raw reads and collapsed the reads into unique sequences, merging closely related sequences to remove PCR and sequencing errors. To assign V, D and J gene segments, CDR3 sequences were aligned to IMGT reference sequences. Each retained sequence needed at least a six-nucleotide match to both a V gene segment and a J gene segment. Rearrangements were classified as productive when the CDR3 lacked stop codons and remained in frame with V and J, and all other rearrangements were classified as non-productive. CDR3 was defined according to IMGT convention as the region running from the second conserved V-encoded cysteine to the conserved J-encoded phenylalanine. The earlier analysis of about 500 of the donors excluded sequences that lacked an unambiguous match to a single V gene segment. In an earlier analysis of around 590 of the donors, a V segment was called functional when productive rearrangements were above 56.7%, and segregating when the standard deviation between donors exceeded 5%. A statistical classification framework was developed to diagnose cytomegalovirus status using the catalog of TCR beta chain sequences. V and J gene assignment, in a later analysis, came from comparing TCR nucleotide sequences with IMGT/GENE-DB human TR gene sequences. A later analysis assigned CDR3 sequences and most-parsimonious VDJ recombination scenarios with the TCRdist pipeline. In a later analysis, every TCR beta chain was defined by the combination of its CDR3 amino acid sequence and its V-gene family, and reads without a unique V-gene family were dropped. In a later analysis, around 600 highly shared, low-generation-probability nucleotide sequences were removed to address suspected cross-contamination and a sequencing artifact. For each public chain, a later analysis derived a clonal expansion index from normalized ranks of inferred template counts within each repertoire. In a later analysis, generation probabilities were computed with a VDJ recombination model fitted to out-of-frame rearrangements, and the resulting probabilities were checked against IGoR. In a later analysis, TCR-TCR, TCR-HLA and TCR-CMV co-occurrence was scored with hypergeometric tests, and a repertoire-size bias correction was applied to TCR pairs. A later analysis estimated false discovery rates by permuting HLA or CMV assignments 20 times. In a later analysis, co-occurring TCRs were grouped using DBSCAN, and TCRdist sequence similarity was added for clustering within HLA-allele-positive subsets. For co-occurrence clustering, repertoires with fewer than 30,000 or more than 120,000 public chains were excluded, along with five or six repertoires with anomalous nucleotide sharing. The clones in this table, taken by TCRdb from immuneACCESS, are in-frame only. Not every clone is retained; where verified, under half of the shortfall comes from an unresolved V gene, and the cause of the rest is unknown. V and J calls and clone size are as listed in that table; D and trimming were resolved from the DNA. The sample table shows about 73,000 clones, and roughly 71% are seen once. About an eighth of the sample rests with the top ten.

The germline V gene yields SGHRS for CDR1 and YFSETQ for CDR2. The CDR3 sequence holds 16 residues, the cysteine and phenylalanine included. Only the CDR3 portion is preserved as DNA: 48 bases, with reading frame beginning at the first base. From V the trimming removes 0 bases and from J it removes 2 bases, while the gene matches leave 4 bases of the junction unaccounted for. Details on this clone: Its cognate antigen has yet to be identified. The record has no base qualities; no much larger clone is one base away.

In total, more than 500 healthy bone marrow donors made up the cohort. All cohort members were sampled while nominally healthy, although unrecorded immune exposures were likely present. The donor tested CMV seronegative and was one of the 352 seronegative cohort members. A peripheral blood sample was provided by each donor, and peripheral blood mononuclear cells were used for TCR beta sequencing. Genomic DNA extraction from the blood cell samples was performed with the Qiagen DNeasy Blood Extraction Kit. The chain couples TRBV5-1 to TRBJ1-3; 8 bases in the junction line up with TRBD1. The source of this sequence is a man between 65 and 85 years old in good health and CMV-seronegative. The material sequenced was PBMCs. The nucleotide sequence reads TGCGCCAGCAGCTTGGGGGACAGGTCGGCTGGAAACACCATATATTTT. This sequence encodes CASSLGDRSAGNTIYF.